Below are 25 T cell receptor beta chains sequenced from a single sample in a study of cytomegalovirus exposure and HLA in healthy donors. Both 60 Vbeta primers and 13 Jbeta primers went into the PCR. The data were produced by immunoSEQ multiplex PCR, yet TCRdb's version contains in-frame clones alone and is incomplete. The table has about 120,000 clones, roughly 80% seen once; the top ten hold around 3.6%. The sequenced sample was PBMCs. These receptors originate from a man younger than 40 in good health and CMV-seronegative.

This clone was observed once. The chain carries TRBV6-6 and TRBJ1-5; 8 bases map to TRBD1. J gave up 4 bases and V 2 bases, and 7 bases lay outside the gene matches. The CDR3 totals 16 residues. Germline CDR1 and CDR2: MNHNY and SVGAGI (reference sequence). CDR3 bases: TGTGCCAGCAGTTACAAGGCAGGGGGCTATAATCAGCCCCAGCATTTT. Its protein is CASSYKAGGYNQPQHF.

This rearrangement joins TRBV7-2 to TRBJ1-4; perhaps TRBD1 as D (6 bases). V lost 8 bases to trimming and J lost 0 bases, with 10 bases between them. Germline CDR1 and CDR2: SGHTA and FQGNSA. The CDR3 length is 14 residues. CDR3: CASGRQATNEKLFF. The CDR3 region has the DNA TGTGCCAGCGGACGACAGGCAACTAATGAAAAACTGTTTTTT.

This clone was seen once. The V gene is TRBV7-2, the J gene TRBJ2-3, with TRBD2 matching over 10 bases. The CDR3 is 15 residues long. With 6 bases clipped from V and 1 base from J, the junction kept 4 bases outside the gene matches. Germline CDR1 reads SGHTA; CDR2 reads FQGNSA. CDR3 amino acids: CASSFLAGGTDTQYF. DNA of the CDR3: TGTGCCAGCAGTTTTCTAGCGGGGGGCACAGATACGCAGTATTTT.

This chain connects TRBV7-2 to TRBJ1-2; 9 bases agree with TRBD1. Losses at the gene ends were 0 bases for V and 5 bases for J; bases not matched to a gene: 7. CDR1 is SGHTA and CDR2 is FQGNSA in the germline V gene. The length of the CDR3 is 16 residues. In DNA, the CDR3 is TGTGCCAGCAGCTTAGCTATCCGGGACAGGGTATATGGCTACACCTTC. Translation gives CASSLAIRDRVYGYTF.

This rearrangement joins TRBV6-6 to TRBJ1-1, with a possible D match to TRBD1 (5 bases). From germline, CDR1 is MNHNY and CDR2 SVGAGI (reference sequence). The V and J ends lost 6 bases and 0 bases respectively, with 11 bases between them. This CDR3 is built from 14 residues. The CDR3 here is CASSLTVMNTEAFF. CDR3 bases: TGTGCCAGCAGCCTGACAGTTATGAACACTGAAGCTTTCTTT.

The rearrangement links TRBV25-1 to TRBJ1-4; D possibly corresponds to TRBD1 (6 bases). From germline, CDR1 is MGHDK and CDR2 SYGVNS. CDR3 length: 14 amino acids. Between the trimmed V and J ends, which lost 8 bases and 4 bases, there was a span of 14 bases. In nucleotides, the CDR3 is TGTGCCAGCGCCTACACAGGGAGTAATGAAAAACTGTTTTTT. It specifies CASAYTGSNEKLFF.

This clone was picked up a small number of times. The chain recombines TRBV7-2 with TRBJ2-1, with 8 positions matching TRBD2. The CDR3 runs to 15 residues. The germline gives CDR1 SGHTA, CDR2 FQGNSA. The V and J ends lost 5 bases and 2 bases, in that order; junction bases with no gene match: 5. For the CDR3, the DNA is TGTGCCAGCAGCCCGGGGGGGCGGCCCTACAATGAGCAGTTCTTC. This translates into CASSPGGRPYNEQFF.

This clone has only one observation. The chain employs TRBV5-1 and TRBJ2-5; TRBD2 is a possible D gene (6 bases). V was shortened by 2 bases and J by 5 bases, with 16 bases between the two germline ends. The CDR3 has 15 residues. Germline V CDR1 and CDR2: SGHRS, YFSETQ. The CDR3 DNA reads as TGCGCCAGCAGCTTCCTGGTTGGAGGGGCCGAGACCCAGTACTTC. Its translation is CASSFLVGGAETQYF.

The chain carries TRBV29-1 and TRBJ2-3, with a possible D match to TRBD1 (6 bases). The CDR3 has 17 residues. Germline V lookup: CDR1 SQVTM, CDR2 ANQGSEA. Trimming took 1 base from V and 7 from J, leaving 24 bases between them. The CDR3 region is CSVEAPRTDAWAYTQYF. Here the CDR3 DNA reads TGCAGCGTTGAAGCCCCTCGGACAGACGCTTGGGCTTATACGCAGTATTTT.

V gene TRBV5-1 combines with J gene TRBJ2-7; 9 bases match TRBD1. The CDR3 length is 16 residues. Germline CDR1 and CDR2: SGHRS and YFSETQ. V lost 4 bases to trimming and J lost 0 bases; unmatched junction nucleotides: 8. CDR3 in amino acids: CASSMGTGTSSYEQYF. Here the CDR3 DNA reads TGCGCCAGCAGCATGGGGACAGGGACAAGCTCCTACGAGCAGTACTTC.

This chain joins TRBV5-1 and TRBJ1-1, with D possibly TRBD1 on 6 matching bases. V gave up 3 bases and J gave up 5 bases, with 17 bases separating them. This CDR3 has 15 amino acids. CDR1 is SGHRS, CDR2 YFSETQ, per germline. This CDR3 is CASSSTGTYNTEAFF. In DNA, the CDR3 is TGCGCCAGCAGCTCAACCGGGACATACAATACTGAAGCTTTCTTT.

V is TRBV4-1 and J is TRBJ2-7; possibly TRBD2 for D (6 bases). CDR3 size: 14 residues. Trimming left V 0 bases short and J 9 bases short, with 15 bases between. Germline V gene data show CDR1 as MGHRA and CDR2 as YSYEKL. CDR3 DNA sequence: TGCGCCAGCAGCCAAGAGTCAGGAGGGATAGGGCAGTACTTC. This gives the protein CASSQESGGIGQYF.

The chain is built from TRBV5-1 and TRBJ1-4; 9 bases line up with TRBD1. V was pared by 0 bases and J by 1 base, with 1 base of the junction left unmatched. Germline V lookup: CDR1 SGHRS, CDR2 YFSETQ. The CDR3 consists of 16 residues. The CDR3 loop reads CASSLDRGLTNEKLFF. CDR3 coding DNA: TGCGCCAGCAGCTTGGACAGGGGGCTAACTAATGAAAAACTGTTTTTT.

CDR3 sequence reads: CASSLARGGEQFF. CDR3 sequence (DNA): TGTGCCAGCAGCTTAGCTCGGGGGGGTGAGCAGTTCTTC. The gene calls are TRBV11-3 and TRBJ2-1; 8 bases map to TRBD2. CDR3 length: 13 residues. V was pared by 1 base and J by 9 bases, with 2 bases of the junction left unmatched. Looked up from germline, CDR1 is SGHNT and CDR2 is YENEEA.

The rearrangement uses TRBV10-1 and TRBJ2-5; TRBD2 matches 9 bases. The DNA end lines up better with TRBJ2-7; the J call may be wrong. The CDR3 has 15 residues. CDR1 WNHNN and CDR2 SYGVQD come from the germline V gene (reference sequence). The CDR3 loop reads CASSDGAGGSHEQYF. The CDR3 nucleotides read TGCGCCAGCAGTGACGGAGCGGGAGGATCCCACGAGCAGTACTTC.

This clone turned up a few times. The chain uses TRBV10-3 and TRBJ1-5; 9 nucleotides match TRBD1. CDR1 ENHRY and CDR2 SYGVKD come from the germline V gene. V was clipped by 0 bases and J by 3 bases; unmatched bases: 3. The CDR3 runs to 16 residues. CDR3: CAISESGTGSNQPQHF. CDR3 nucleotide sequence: TGTGCCATCAGTGAGTCTGGGACAGGGTCCAATCAGCCCCAGCATTTT.

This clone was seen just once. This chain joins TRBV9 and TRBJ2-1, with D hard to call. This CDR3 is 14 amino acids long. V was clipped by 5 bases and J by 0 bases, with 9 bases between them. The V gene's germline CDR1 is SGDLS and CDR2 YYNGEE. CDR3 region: CASSSVSSYNEQFF. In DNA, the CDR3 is TGTGCCAGCAGTTCGGTTAGCTCCTACAATGAGCAGTTCTTC.

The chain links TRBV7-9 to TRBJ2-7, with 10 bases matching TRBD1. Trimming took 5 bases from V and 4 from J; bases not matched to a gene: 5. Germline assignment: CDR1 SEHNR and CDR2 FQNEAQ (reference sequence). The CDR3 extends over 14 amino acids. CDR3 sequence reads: CASSNRDRGYEQYF. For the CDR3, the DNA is TGTGCCAGCAGCAACCGGGACAGGGGATACGAGCAGTACTTC. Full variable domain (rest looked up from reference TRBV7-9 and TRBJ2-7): DTGVSQNPRHKITKRGQNVTFRCDPISEHNRLYWYRQTLGQGPEFLTYFQNEAQLEKSRLLSDRFSAERPKGSFSTLEIQRTEQGDSAMYLCASSNRDRGYEQYFGPGTRLTVT.

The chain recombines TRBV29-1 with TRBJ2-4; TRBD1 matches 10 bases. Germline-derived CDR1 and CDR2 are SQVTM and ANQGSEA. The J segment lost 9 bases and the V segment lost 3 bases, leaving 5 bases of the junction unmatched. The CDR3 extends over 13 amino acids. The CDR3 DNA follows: TGCAGCGTTGACGGGACAGGGGAGGGCATTCAGTACTTC. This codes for CSVDGTGEGIQYF.

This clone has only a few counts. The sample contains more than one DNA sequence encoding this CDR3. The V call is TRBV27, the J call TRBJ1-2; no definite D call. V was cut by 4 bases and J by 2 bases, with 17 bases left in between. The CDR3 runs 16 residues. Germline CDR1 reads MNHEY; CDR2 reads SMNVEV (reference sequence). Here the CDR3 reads CASSSSSIGLNYGYTF. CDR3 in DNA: TGTGCCAGCAGTTCATCTTCCATCGGACTCAACTATGGCTACACCTTC.

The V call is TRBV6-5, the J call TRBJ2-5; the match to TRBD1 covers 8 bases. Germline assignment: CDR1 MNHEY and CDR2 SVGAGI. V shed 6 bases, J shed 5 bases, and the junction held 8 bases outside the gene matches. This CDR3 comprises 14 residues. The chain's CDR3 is CASRQPGGGETQYF. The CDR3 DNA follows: TGTGCCAGCAGGCAACCAGGGGGCGGGGAGACCCAGTACTTC.

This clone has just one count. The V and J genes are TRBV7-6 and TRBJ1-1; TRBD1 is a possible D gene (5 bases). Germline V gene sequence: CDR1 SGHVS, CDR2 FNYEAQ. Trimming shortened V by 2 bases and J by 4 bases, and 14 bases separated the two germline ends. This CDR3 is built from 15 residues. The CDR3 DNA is TGTGCCAGCAGCTTAAGGGGTATCATGAGCACTGAAGCTTTCTTT. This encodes CASSLRGIMSTEAFF.

Here the CDR3 DNA reads TGTGCCAGCAGCTCAGGGGACAGGGGTAATGAGCAGTTCTTC. This gives the protein CASSSGDRGNEQFF. V and J are TRBV7-3 and TRBJ2-1; 10 nucleotides agree with TRBD1. The CDR3 is 14 amino acids. Germline CDR1 and CDR2: SGHTA and FQGTGA. Unmatched junction bases numbered 4, after V lost 4 bases and J lost 7 bases.

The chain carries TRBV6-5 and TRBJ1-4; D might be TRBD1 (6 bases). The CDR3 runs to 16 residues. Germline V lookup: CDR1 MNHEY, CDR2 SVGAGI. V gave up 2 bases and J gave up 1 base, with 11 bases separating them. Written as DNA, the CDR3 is TGTGCCAGCAGTTACCGAGGGGGAGAAACTAATGAAAAACTGTTTTTT. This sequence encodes CASSYRGGETNEKLFF.

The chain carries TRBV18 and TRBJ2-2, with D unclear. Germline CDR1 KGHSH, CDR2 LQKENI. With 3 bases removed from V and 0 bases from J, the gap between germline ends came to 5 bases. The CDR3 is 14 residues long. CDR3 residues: CASSPVSNTGELFF. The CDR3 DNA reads TGTGCCAGCTCACCTGTCTCGAACACCGGGGAGCTGTTTTTT.